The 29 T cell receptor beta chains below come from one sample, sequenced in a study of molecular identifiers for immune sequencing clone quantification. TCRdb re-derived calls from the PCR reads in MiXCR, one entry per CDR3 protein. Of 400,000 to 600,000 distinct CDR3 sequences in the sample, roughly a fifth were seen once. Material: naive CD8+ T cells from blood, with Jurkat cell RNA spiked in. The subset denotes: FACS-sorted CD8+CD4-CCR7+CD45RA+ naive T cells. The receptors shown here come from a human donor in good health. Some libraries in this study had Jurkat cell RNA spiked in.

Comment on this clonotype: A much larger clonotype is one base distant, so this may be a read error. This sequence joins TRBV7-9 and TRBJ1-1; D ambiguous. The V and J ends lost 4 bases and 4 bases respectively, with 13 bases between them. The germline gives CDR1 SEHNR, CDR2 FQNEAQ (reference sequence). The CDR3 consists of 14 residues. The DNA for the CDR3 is TGTGCCAGCAGCTCCGGGCCTTTATTCACTGAAGCTTTCTTT. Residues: CASSSGPLFTEAFF.

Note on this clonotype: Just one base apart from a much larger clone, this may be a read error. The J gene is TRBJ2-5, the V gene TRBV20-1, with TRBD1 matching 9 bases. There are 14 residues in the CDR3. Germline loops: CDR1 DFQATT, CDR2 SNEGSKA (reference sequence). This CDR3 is CSAEGQGWKEAQYF. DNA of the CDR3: TGCAGTGCTGAGGGACAGGGTTGGAAAGAGGCCCAGTACTTC.

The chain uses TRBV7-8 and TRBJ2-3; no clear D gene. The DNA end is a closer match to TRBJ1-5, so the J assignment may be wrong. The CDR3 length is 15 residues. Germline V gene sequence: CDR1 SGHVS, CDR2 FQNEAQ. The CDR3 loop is CASSSVAYSTDTQHF. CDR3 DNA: TGTGCCAGCAGCTCAGTGGCTTATAGCACAGATACGCAGCATTTT.

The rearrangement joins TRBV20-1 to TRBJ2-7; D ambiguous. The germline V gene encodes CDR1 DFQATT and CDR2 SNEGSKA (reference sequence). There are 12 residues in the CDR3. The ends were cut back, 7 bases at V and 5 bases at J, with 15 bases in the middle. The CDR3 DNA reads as TGCAGTGTAGGGCAGGCCCCAAACGAGCAGTACTTC. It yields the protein CSVGQAPNEQYF.

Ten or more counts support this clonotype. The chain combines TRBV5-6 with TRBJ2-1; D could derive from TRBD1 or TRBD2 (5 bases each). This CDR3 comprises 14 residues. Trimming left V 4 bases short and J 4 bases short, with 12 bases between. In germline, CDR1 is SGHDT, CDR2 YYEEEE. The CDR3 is CASSPGTDYNEQFF. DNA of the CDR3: TGTGCCAGCAGCCCGGGGACGGATTACAATGAGCAGTTCTTC.

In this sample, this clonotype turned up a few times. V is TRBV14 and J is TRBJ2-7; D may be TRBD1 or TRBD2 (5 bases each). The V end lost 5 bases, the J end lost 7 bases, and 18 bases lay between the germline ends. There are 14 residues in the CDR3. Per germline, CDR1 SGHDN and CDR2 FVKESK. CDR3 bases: TGTGCCAGCAGCGCTACCTCCCCGGGACGGGAGCAGTACTTC. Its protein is CASSATSPGREQYF.

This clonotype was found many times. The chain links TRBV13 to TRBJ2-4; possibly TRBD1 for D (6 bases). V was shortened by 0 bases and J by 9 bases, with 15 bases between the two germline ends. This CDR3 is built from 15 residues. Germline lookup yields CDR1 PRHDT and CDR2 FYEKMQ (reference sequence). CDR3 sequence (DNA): TGTGCCAGCAGCTTAGGCCCTACAGGGTTCCCCATTCAGTACTTC. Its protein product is CASSLGPTGFPIQYF. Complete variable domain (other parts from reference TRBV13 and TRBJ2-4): AAGVIQSPRHLIKEKRETATLKCYPIPRHDTVYWYQQGPGQDPQFLISFYEKMQSDKGSIPDRFSAQQFSDYHSELNMSSLELGDSALYFCASSLGPTGFPIQYFGAGTRLSVL.

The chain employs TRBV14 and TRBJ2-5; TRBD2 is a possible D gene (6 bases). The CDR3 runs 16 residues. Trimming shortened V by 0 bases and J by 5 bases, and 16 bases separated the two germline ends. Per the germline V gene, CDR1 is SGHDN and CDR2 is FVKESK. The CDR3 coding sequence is TGTGCCAGCAGCCAAGAGCGGGGCCCCGGGTTTGAGACCCAGTACTTC. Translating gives CASSQERGPGFETQYF.

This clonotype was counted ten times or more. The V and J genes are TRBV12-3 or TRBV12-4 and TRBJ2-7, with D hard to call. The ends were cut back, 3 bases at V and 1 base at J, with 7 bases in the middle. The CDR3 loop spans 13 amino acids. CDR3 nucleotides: TGTGCCAGCAGTTTTTCCCGGTCCTACGAGCAGTACTTC. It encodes CASSFSRSYEQYF.

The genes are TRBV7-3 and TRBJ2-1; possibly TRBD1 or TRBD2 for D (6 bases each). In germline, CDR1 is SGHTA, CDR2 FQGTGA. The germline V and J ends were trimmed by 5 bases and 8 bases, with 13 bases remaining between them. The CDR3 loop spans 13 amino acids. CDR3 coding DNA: TGTGCCAGCAGCCTCCCCGGGGGCCATGAGCAGTTCTTC. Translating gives CASSLPGGHEQFF.

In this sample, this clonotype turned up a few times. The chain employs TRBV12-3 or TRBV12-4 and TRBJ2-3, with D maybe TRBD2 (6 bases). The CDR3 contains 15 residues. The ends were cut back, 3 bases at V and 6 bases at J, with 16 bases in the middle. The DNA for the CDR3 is TGTGCCAGCAGTTTCGCGCGGGAACTCTGGGATACGCAGTATTTT. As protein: CASSFARELWDTQYF.

For the CDR3, the DNA is TGCGCCAGCAGCCCTACCCTGGAGGGGGTTTTGGAGACCCAGTACTTC. This sequence encodes CASSPTLEGVLETQYF. This chain connects TRBV4-3 to TRBJ2-5, with D possibly called TRBD1 or TRBD2 (6 bases each). The CDR3 is made up of 16 amino acids. Germline V gene sequence: CDR1 LGHNA, CDR2 YSLEER. V was clipped by 4 bases and J by 5 bases, with 20 bases between them.

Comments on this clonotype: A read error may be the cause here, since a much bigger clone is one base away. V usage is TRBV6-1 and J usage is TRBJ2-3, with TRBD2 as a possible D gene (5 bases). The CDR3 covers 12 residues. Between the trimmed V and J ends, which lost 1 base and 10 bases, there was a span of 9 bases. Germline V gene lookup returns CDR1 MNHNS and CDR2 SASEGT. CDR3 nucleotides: TGTGCCAGCAGTGAAGAGAGCGGCGCGCAGTATTTT. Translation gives CASSEESGAQYF.

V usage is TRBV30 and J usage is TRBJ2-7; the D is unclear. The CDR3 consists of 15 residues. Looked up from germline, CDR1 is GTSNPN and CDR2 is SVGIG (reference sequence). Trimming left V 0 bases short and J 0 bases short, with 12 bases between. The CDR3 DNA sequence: TGTGCCTGGAGTGTACTTTCGGCCAGCTCCTACGAGCAGTACTTC. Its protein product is CAWSVLSASSYEQYF.

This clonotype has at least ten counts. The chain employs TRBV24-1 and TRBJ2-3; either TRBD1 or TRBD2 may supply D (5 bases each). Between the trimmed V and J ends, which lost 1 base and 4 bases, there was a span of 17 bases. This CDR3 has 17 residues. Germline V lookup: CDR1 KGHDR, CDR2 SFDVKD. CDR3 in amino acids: CATSDFARDPAADTQYF. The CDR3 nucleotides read TGTGCCACCAGTGATTTCGCCCGGGACCCCGCGGCAGATACGCAGTATTTT.

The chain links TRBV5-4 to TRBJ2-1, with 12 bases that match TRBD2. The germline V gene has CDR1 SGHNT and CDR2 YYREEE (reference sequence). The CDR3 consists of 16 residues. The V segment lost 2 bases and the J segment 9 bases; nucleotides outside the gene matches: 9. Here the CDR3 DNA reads TGTGCCAGCAGCTTCCTCGGACTAGCGGGATTAAGTGAGCAGTTCTTC. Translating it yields CASSFLGLAGLSEQFF.

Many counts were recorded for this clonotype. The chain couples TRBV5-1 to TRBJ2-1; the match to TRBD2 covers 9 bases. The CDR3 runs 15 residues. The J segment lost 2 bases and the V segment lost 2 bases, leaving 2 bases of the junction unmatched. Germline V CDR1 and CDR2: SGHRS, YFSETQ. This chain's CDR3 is CASSFRLAAYNEQFF. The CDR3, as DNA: TGCGCCAGCAGCTTCAGACTAGCGGCCTACAATGAGCAGTTCTTC.

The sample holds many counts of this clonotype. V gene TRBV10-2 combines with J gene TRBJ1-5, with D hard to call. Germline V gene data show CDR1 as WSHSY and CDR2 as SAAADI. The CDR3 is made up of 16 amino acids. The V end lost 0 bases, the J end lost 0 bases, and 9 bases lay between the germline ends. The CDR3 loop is CASSESRPYSNQPQHF. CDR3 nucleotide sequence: TGCGCCAGCAGTGAGTCTCGACCGTATAGCAATCAGCCCCAGCATTTT.

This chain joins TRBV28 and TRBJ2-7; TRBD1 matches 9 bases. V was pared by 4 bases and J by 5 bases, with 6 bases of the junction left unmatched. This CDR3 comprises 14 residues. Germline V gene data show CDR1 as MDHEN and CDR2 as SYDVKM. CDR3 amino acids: CASSSRQGDHEQYF. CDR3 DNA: TGTGCCAGCAGTTCACGACAGGGGGACCACGAGCAGTACTTC.

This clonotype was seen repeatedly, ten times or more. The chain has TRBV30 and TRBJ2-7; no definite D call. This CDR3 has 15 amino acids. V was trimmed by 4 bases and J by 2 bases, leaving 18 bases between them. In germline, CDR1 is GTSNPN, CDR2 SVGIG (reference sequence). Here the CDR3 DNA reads TGTGCCTGGACCCCGCGGCCTACAACAACCTACGAGCAGTACTTC. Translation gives CAWTPRPTTTYEQYF.

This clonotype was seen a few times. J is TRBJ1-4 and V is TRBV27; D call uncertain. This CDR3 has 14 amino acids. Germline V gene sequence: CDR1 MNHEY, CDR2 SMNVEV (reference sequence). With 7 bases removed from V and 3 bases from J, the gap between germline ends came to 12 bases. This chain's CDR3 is CASKWAAANEKLFF. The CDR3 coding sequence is TGTGCCAGCAAGTGGGCAGCTGCTAATGAAAAACTGTTTTTT. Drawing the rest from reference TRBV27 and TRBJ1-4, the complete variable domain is EAQVTQNPRYLITVTGKKLTVTCSQNMNHEYMSWYRQDPGLGLRQIYYSMNVEVTDKGDVPEGYKVSRKEKRNFPLILESPSPNQTSLYFCASKWAAANEKLFFGSGTQLSVL.

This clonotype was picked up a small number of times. The CDR3 DNA sequence: TGTGCCAGCAGCTCTTCCACTCGGGGTAGGCCCTACAATGAGCAGTTCTTC. Translating it yields CASSSSTRGRPYNEQFF. The rearrangement uses TRBV28 and TRBJ2-1; possibly TRBD2 for D (5 bases). Trimming left V 6 bases short and J 2 bases short, with 20 bases between. Germline V CDR1 and CDR2: MDHEN, SYDVKM. There are 17 residues in the CDR3.

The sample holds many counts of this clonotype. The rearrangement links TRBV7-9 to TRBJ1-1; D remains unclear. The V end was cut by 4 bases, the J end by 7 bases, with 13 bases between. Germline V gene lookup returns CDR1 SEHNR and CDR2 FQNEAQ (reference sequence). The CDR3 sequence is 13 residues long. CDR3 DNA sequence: TGTGCCAGCAGCTCTCCCCGGGAGCTTGAAGCTTTCTTT. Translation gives CASSSPRELEAFF.

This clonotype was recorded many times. The CDR3 spells CASSPTPGNQPQHF. In DNA, the CDR3 is TGTGCCAGCAGCCCGACCCCCGGCAATCAGCCCCAGCATTTT. The chain uses TRBV7-9 and TRBJ1-5; D unclear. This CDR3 spans 14 amino acids. Germline V lookup: CDR1 SEHNR, CDR2 FQNEAQ (reference sequence). V was shortened by 5 bases and J by 2 bases, with 10 bases between the two germline ends.

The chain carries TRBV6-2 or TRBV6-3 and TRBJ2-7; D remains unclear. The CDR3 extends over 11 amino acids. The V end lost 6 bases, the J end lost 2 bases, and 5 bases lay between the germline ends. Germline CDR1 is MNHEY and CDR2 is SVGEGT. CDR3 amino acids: CASRRTYEQYF. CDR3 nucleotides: TGTGCCAGCAGAAGGACCTACGAGCAGTACTTC.

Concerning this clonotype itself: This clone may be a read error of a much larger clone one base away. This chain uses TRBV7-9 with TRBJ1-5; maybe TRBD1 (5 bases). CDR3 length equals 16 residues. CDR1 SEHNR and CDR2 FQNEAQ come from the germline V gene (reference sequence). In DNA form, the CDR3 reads TGTGCCGGCAGCGGGGAGGGGATAGTGGGTGGTCAGCCCCAGCATTTT. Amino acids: CAGSGEGIVGGQPQHF.

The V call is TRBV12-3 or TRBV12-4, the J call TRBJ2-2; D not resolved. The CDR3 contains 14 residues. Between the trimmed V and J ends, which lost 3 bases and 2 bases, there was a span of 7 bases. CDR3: CASSFGINTGELFF. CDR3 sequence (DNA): TGTGCCAGCAGTTTTGGGATCAACACCGGGGAGCTGTTTTTT.

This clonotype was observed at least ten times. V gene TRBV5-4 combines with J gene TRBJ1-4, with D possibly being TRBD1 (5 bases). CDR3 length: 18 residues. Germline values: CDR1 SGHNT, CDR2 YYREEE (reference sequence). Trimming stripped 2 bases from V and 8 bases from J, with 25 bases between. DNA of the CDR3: TGTGCCAGCAGCTTAAGGGGTGGCAGGAAATTTTTGGAGGAAAAACTGTTTTTT. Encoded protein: CASSLRGGRKFLEEKLFF.

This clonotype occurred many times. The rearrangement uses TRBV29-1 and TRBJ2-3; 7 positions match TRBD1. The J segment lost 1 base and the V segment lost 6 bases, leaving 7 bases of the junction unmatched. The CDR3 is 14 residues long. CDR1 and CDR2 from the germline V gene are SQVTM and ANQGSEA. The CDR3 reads CSVPPGTGTDTQYF. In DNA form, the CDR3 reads TGCAGCGTCCCCCCGGGGACAGGCACAGATACGCAGTATTTT.